The text below deals with one TCR beta chain. Antigen: not known. J gave up 7 bases and V 3 bases, and 5 bases lay outside the gene matches. This CDR3 has 13 residues. Looked up from germline, CDR1 is LNHDA and CDR2 is SQIVND (reference sequence). The donors were adults (healthy and HIV-negative) with no recent acute infections or vaccinations. This sample was included in a study of shared clonotypes between healthy human individuals. Study results and caveats: Limitation of the genetic and exposure-history diversity represented came from the few donors. Rarefaction exposed incomplete sorted-subset sequencing despite large depth. Sampling used blood alone; tissue repertoires probably differ.

The method was immunoSEQ multiplex PCR; TCRdb's version includes in-frame clones alone and lacks a portion of them. Counted here are about 2.4 million clones, 93% occurring once; the ten biggest clones make up about 0.38%. The sequencing input was naive CD4+ T cells from PBMCs. Documented subset: CD45RA+ positively selected. The chain couples TRBV19 to TRBJ2-5; TRBD2 matches at 7 bases. This TCR came from a man between 18 and 29 years old in good health. Some clones in this sample may be carry-over from other donors' samples. The CDR3 coding sequence is TGTGCCAGTAGTATGGGGGGGGTCGCGACCCAGTACTTC. Protein sequence: CASSMGGVATQYF.